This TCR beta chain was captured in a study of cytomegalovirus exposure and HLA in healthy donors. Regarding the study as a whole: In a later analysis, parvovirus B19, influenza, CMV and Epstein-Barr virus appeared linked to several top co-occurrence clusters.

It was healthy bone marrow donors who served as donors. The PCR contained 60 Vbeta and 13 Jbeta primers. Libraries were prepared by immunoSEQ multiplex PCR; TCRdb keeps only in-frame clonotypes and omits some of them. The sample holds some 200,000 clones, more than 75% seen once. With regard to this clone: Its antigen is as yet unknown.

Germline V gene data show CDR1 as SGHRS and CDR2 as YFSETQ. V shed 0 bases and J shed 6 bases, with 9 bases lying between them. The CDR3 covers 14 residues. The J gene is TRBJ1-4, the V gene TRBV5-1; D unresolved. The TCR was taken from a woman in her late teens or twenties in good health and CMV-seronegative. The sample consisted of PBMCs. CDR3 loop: CASSLAGIDEKLFF. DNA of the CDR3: TGCGCCAGCAGCTTGGCAGGTATAGATGAAAAACTGTTTTTT.